This entry is about one T cell receptor (beta chain). What it binds is not known. This specimen belongs to a study of T cell repertoires in cytomegalovirus infection. Study information: Both CMV infection and a matching HLA type were indicated by public TCR beta signatures. Overall study results and limits: HLA-C-restricted CMV clonotypes gave the most frequent clonotype in two of eight donors. There were carriers of CMV plus the relevant HLA, and cumulative public TCR beta family frequency identified them.

TCRdb re-called the reads through MiXCR, storing one row per CDR3 protein. This sample has 250,000 to 300,000 distinct CDR3 sequences, with over 20% found just once. V was clipped by 4 bases and J by 7 bases; unmatched bases: 7. Germline V gene sequence: CDR1 MNHEY, CDR2 SMNVEV (reference sequence). The CDR3 spans 15 residues. This TCR came from a human donor in good health (CMV status not recorded). Some clones in this sample may be carry-over from other donors' samples. The chain combines TRBV27 with TRBJ2-1, with TRBD2 matching 10 bases. Sequences were obtained from PBMCs. The CDR3 sequence is CASSSPLAGENEQFF. In nucleotides, the CDR3 is TGTGCCAGCAGTTCCCCGCTAGCGGGAGAAAATGAGCAGTTCTTC.